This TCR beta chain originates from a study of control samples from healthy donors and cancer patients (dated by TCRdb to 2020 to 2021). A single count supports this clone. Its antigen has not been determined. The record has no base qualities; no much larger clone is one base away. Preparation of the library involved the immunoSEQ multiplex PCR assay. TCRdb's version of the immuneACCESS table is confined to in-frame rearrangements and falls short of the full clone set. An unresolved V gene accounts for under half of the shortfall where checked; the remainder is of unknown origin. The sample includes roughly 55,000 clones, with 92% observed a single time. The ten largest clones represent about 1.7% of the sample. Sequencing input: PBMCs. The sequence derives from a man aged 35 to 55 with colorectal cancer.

DNA sequence: TGTGCCAGCAGTTTAGCGCAGGTGGATGGCTACACCTTC. It encodes CASSLAQVDGYTF. This receptor chain uses TRBV12-3 or TRBV12-4 and TRBJ1-2; no confident D gene assignment can be made. The trim is 0 bases for V and 6 bases for J, with a gap of 8 bases between the germline ends. The CDR3, from cysteine to phenylalanine, totals 13 residues. Only the CDR3 portion is preserved as DNA: 39 bases, with reading frame beginning at the first base.